This T cell receptor (beta chain) comes out of a study of monozygotic twins with inflammatory bowel disease. CDR1 is DFQATT and CDR2 is SNEGSKA in the germline V gene (reference sequence). The CDR3 is 12 residues long. Via template switching, UMIs carrying a 6-nucleotide sample barcode were introduced. Reprocessing the 5' RACE reads, TCRdb reports a single entry for every CDR3 protein and omits DNA. The sample includes roughly 320,000 distinct CDR3 sequences. Sequencing was carried out using blood. This clonotype was obtained from a human donor with ulcerative colitis or Crohn's disease, or a healthy co-twin of an affected twin (not recorded which). This rearrangement joins TRBV20-1 to TRBJ2-3. The CDR3: CSARGQTDTQYF.